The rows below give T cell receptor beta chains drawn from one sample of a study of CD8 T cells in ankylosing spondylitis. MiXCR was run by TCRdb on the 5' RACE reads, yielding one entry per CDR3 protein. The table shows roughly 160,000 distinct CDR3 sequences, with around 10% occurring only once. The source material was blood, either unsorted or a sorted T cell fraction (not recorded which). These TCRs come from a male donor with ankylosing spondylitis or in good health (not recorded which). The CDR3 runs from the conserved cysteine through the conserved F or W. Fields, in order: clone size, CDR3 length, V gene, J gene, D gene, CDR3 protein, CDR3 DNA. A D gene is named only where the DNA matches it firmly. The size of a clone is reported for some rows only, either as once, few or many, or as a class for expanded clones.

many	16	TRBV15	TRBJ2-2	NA	CATSRGPLDESGELFF	TGTGCCACCAGCAGGGGCCCTCTCGACGAGAGCGGGGAGCTGTTTTTT
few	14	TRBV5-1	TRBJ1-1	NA	CASSLSTGSTEAFF	TGCGCCAGCAGCTTGTCCACAGGGTCCACTGAAGCTTTCTTT
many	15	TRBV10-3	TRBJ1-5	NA	CAISESVGRNQPQHF	TGTGCCATCAGTGAGTCGGTGGGTCGCAATCAGCCCCAGCATTTT
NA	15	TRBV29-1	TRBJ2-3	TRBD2	CSVLGLAGSTDTQHF	TGCAGCGTACTAGGACTAGCGGGAAGCACAGATACGCAACATTTT
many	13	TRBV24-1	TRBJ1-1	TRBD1	CATSDLTGDPAFF	TGTGCCACCAGTGATCTGACAGGGGACCCAGCTTTCTTT
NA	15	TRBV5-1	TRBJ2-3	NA	CASSPTFPSTDTQYF	TGCGCCAGCAGCCCGACCTTTCCAAGCACAGATACGCAGTATTTT
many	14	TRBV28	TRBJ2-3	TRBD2	CASTTTSETDTQYF	TGTGCCAGCACCACGACTAGCGAGACAGATACGCAGTATTTT
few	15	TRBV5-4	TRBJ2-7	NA	CASSLVGGGPYEQYF	TGTGCCAGCAGCTTGGTCGGGGGAGGACCCTACGAGCAGTACTTC
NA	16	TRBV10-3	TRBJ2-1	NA	CAISESAGSSYNEQFF	TGTGCCATCAGTGAGTCTGCGGGTAGCTCCTACAATGAGCAGTTCTTC
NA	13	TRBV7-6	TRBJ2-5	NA	CASSPGTWETQYF	TGTGCCAGCAGCCCGGGGACTTGGGAGACCCAGTACTTC
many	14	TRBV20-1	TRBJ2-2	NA	CSASRQTNTGELFF	TGCAGTGCTTCTCGACAGACGAACACCGGGGAGCTGTTTTTT
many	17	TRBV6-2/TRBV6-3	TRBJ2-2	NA	CASSYSKPLPNTGELFF	TGTGCCAGCAGTTACTCGAAGCCCCTCCCGAACACCGGGGAGCTGTTTTTT
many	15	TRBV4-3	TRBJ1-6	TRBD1	CASSQDNDRGSPLHF	TGCGCCAGCAGCCAAGATAATGACAGGGGGTCACCCCTCCACTTT
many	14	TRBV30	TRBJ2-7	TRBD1	CAWSMTGGLVEQYF	TGTGCCTGGTCTATGACAGGGGGCCTAGTCGAGCAGTACTTC
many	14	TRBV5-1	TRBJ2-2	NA	CASSNTGNTGELFF	TGCGCCAGCAGCAACACAGGGAACACCGGGGAGCTGTTTTTT
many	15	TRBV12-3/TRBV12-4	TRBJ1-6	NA	CASLLGAIRNSPLHF	TGTGCCAGCCTCCTTGGGGCCATCCGAAATTCACCCCTCCACTTT
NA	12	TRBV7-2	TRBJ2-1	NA	CASSFKINERFF	TGTGCCAGCAGCTTTAAAATCAATGAGCGGTTCTTC
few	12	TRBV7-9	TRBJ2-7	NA	CASSLDLTEQYF	TGTGCCAGCAGCTTAGACCTCACCGAGCAGTACTTC
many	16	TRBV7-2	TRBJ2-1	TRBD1	CASSLKGTGSYNEQFF	TGTGCCAGCAGCTTAAAGGGGACAGGGTCCTACAATGAGCAGTTCTTC
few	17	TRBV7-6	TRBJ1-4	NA	CASSLAGTGRGNEKLFF	TGTGCCAGCAGCTTAGCTGGGACGGGTCGGGGAAATGAAAAACTGTTTTTT
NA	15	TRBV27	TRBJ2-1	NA	CASSLWQGPYNEQFF	TGTGCCAGCAGTTTATGGCAGGGTCCCTACAATGAGCAGTTCTTC
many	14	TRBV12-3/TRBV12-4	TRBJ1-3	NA	CASSFLQFGNTIYF	TGTGCCAGCAGTTTTTTACAATTTGGAAACACCATATATTTT
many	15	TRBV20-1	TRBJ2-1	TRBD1	CSASSGTGVLNEQFF	TGCAGTGCTAGTTCCGGGACAGGGGTCCTCAATGAGCAGTTCTTC
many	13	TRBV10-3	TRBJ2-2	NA	CAISRTGNGELFF	TGTGCCATCAGCCGGACTGGGAACGGGGAGCTGTTTTTT
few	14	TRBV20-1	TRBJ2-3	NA	CSARVDSPPDTQYF	TGCAGTGCTAGAGTGGACTCTCCCCCAGATACGCAGTATTTT
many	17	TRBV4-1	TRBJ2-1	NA	CASSQAPPGSSYNEQFF	TGCGCCAGCAGCCAAGCTCCACCCGGGAGCTCCTACAATGAGCAGTTCTTC
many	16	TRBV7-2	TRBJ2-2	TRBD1	CASSLTGGLNTGELFF	TGTGCCAGCAGCTTAACAGGGGGCCTGAACACCGGGGAGCTGTTTTTT
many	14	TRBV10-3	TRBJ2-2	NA	CAISGTKNTGELFF	TGTGCCATCAGTGGAACTAAGAACACCGGGGAGCTGTTTTTT
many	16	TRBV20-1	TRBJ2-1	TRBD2	CSARDEAGGVLNEQFF	TGCAGTGCTAGAGATGAAGCGGGAGGCGTTTTGAATGAGCAGTTCTTC
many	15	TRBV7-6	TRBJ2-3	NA	CASSSRDSSTDTQYF	TGTGCCAGCAGCTCCCGGGACTCCAGCACAGATACGCAGTATTTT
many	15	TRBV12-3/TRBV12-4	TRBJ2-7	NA	CASTPPRGSSYEQYF	TGTGCCAGCACCCCCCCCAGGGGAAGCTCCTACGAGCAGTACTTC
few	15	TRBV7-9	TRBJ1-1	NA	CASSLQGRRNTEAFF	TGTGCCAGCAGCTTACAGGGACGTCGGAACACTGAAGCTTTCTTT
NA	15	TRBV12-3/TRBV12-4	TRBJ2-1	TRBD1	CASSLRSGGGNEQFF	TGTGCCAGCAGTTTACGGTCAGGGGGTGGGAATGAGCAGTTCTTC
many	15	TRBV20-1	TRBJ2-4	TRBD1	CSARPGQGAKNIQYF	TGCAGTGCTAGGCCAGGACAGGGAGCCAAAAACATTCAGTACTTC
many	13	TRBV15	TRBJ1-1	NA	CATSIDTNTEAFF	TGTGCCACCAGCATAGACACGAACACTGAAGCTTTCTTT
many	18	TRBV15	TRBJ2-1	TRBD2	CASGGFGLAGGPQNEQFF	TGTGCCTCGGGTGGGTTTGGGTTAGCGGGAGGGCCTCAAAATGAGCAGTTCTTC
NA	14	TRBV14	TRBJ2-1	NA	CASSQGSTYNEQFF	TGTGCCAGCAGCCAAGGTAGCACCTACAATGAGCAGTTCTTC
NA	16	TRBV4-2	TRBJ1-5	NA	CASSQKGLEGYQPQHF	TGTGCCAGCAGCCAAAAAGGGTTAGAAGGGTATCAGCCCCAGCATTTT
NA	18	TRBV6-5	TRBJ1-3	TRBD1	CASTDRTGAFLSGNTIYF	TGTGCCAGCACCGATAGGACAGGGGCTTTCCTCTCTGGAAACACCATATATTTT
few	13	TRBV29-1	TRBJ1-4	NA	CSVVGQGVEKLFF	TGCAGCGTTGTGGGGCAGGGCGTTGAAAAACTGTTTTTT
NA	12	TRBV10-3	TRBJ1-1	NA	CAISGQNTEAFF	TGTGCCATCAGTGGACAGAACACTGAAGCTTTCTTT
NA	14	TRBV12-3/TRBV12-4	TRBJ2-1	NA	CASSLAGAGNEQFF	TGTGCCAGCAGTTTAGCGGGAGCAGGAAATGAGCAGTTCTTC
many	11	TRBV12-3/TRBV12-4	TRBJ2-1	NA	CASSRPNEQFF	TGTGCCAGCTCTCGACCCAATGAGCAGTTCTTC
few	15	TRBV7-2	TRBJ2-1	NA	CASSSLRSGVSEQFF	TGTGCCAGCAGCTCCCTCCGTTCGGGAGTGAGTGAGCAGTTCTTC
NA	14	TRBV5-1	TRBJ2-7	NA	CASSLGGPQYEQYF	TGCGCCAGCAGCTTGGGGGGGCCCCAATACGAGCAGTACTTC
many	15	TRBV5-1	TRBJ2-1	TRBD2	CASSSRLAGGNEQFF	TGCGCCAGCAGCTCTCGACTAGCGGGAGGAAATGAGCAGTTCTTC
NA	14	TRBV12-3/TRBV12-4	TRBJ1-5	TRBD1	CASSFTGGGQPQHF	TGTGCCAGCAGTTTCACAGGGGGCGGGCAGCCCCAGCATTTT
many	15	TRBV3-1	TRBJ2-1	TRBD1	CASSQGQGRRNEQFF	TGTGCCAGCAGCCAGGGACAGGGGAGACGGAATGAGCAGTTCTTC
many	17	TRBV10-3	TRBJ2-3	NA	CAISESLFEDSTDTQYF	TGTGCCATCAGTGAGTCGCTCTTTGAGGACAGCACAGATACGCAGTATTTT
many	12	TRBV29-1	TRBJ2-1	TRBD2	CSVPAGANEQFF	TGCAGCGTTCCAGCGGGAGCCAATGAGCAGTTCTTC
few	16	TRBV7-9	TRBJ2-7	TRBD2	CASSLATSGENYEQYF	TGTGCCAGCAGCTTAGCAACTAGCGGGGAAAACTACGAGCAGTACTTC
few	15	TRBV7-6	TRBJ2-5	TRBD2	CASSTIAGIEETQYF	TGTGCCAGCAGCACTATAGCGGGAATAGAAGAGACCCAGTACTTC